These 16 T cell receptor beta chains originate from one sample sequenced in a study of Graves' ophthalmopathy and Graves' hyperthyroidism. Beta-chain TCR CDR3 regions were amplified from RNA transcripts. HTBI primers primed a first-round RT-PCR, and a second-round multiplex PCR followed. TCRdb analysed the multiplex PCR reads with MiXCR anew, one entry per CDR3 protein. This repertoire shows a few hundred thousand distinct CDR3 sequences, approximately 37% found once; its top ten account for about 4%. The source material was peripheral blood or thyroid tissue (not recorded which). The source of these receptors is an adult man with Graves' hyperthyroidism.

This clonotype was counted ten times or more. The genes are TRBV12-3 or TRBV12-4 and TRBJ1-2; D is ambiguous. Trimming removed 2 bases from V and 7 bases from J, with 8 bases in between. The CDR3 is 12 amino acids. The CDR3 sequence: CASSLSDSGYTF. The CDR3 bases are TGTGCCAGCAGTTTATCAGATTCTGGCTACACCTTC.

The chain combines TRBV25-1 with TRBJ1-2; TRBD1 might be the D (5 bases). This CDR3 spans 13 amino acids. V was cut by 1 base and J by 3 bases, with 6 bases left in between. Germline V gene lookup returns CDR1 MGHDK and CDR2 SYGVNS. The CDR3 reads CASSEWGYYGYTF. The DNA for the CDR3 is TGTGCCAGCAGTGAATGGGGGTACTATGGCTACACCTTC.

CDR3 region: CASSLGQSPYEQYF. The CDR3 nucleotides read TGTGCCAGCAGCTTGGGACAGAGTCCCTACGAGCAGTACTTC. The rearrangement joins TRBV7-9 to TRBJ2-7; 7 positions match TRBD1. J was trimmed by 2 bases and V by 3 bases; bases with no gene match: 4. The CDR3 is 14 amino acids. CDR1 SEHNR and CDR2 FQNEAQ come from the germline V gene (reference sequence).

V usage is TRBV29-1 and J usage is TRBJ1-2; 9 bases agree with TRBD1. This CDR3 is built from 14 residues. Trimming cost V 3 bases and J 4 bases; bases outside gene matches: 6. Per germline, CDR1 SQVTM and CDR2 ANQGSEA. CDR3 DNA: TGCAGCGTTGATACCGGGACAGGGCTCTATGGCTACACCTTC. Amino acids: CSVDTGTGLYGYTF.

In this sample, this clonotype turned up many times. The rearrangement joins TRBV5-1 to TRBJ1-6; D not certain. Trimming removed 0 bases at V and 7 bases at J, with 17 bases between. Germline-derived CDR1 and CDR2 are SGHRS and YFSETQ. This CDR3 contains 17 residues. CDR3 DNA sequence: TGCGCCAGCAGCTTGGATGCAGTCCAAGGAGTCAATTCACCCCTCCACTTT. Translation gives CASSLDAVQGVNSPLHF. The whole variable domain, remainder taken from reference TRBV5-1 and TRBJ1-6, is KAGVTQTPRYLIKTRGQQVTLSCSPISGHRSVSWYQQTPGQGLQFLFEYFSETQRNKGNFPGRFSGRQFSNSRSEMNVSTLELGDSALYLCASSLDAVQGVNSPLHFGNGTRLTVT.

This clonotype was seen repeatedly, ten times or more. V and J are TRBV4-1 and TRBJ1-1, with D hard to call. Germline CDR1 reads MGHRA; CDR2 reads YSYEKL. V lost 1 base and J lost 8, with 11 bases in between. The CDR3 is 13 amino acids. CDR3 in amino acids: CASSQVSRAEAFF. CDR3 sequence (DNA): TGCGCCAGCAGCCAAGTTAGTCGGGCCGAAGCTTTCTTT.

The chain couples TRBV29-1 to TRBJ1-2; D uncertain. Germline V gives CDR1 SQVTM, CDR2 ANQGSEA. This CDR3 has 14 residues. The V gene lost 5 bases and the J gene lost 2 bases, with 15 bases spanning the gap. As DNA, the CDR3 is TGCAGCGTTACAAATCGGGTAGTAAACTATGGCTACACCTTC. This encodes CSVTNRVVNYGYTF.

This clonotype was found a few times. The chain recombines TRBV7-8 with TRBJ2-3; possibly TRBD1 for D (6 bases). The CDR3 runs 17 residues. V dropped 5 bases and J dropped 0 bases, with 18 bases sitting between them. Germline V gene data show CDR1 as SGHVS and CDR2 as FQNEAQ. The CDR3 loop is CASSPQLGQSSTDTQYF. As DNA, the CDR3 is TGTGCCAGCAGCCCCCAATTAGGACAGTCAAGCACAGATACGCAGTATTTT.

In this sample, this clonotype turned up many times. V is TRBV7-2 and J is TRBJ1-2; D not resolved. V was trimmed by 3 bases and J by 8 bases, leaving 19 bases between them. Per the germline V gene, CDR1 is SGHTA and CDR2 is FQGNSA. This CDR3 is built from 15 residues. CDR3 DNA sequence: TGTGCCAGCAGCTTGAACTCTCAGGCACCGGGGGGCTACACCTTC. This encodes CASSLNSQAPGGYTF. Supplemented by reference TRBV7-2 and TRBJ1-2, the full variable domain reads GAGVSQSPSNKVTEKGKDVELRCDPISGHTALYWYRQSLGQGLEFLIYFQGNSAPDKSGLPSDRFSAERTGGSVSTLTIQRTQQEDSAVYLCASSLNSQAPGGYTFGSGTRLTVV.

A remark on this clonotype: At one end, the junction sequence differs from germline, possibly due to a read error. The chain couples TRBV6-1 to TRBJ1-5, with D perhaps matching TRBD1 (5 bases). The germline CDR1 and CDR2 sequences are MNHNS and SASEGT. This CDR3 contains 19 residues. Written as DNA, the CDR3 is TGTGCCAGCAGTGAAGCGGCAGGGAAATGGGGTGATGGCAATCGGCCCCAGCATTTT. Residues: CASSEAAGKWGDGNRPQHF.

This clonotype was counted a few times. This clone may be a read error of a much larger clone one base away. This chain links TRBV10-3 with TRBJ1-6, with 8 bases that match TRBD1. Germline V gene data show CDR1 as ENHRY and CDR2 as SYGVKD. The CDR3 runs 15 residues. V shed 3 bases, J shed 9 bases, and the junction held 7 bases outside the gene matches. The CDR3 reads CAISEDGQGGSPLHF. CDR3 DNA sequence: TGTGCCATCAGTGAAGATGGACAGGGCGGTTCACCCCTCCACTTT.

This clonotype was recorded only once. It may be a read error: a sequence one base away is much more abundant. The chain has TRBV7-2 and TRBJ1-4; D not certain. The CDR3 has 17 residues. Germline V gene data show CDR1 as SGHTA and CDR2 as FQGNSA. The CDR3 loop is CASSQGDLLATSEKLFF. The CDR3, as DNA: TGCGCCAGCAGCCAAGGTGATCTACTTGCAACTAGTGAAAAACTGTTTTTT.

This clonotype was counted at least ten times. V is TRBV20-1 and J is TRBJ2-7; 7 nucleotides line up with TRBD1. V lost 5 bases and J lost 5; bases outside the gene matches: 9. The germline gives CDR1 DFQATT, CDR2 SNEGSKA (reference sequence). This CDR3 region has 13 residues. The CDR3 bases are TGCAGTGCTGATCGGACAGGTGGCAACGAGCAGTACTTC. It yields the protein CSADRTGGNEQYF.

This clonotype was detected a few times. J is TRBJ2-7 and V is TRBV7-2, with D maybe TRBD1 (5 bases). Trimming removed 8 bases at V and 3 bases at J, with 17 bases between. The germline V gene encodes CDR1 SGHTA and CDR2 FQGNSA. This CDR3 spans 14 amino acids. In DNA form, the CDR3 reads TGTGCCAGCTCGGGCGAGAACAGGATCTACGAGCAGTACTTC. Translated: CASSGENRIYEQYF. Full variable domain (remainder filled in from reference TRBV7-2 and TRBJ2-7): GAGVSQSPSNKVTEKGKDVELRCDPISGHTALYWYRQSLGQGLEFLIYFQGNSAPDKSGLPSDRFSAERTGGSVSTLTIQRTQQEDSAVYLCASSGENRIYEQYFGPGTRLTVT.

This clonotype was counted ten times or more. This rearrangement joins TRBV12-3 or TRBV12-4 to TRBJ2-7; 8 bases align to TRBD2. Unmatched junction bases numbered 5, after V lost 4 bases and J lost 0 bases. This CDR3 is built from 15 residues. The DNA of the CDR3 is TGTGCCAGCAGTTCGGGAGGGACTTCCTCCTACGAGCAGTACTTC. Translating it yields CASSSGGTSSYEQYF.

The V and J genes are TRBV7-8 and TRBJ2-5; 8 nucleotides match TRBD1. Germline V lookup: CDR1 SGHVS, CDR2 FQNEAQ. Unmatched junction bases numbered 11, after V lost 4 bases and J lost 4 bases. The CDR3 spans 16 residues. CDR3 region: CASSSRIGQGGETQYF. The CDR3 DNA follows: TGTGCCAGCAGCTCGAGGATAGGACAGGGAGGAGAGACCCAGTACTTC.